Each of the 15 T cell receptor beta chains below was sequenced from the same sample in a study of T cells in tuberculosis. Method: immunoSEQ multiplex PCR; TCRdb's copy keeps in-frame clones and lacks some. The sample has more than 30,000 clones; approximately 96% are singletons. The sample consisted of PBMCs. The origin of the receptors is a donor between 10 and 35 years old with latent tuberculosis or without tuberculosis infection.

The chain links TRBV28 to TRBJ1-5; a weak D match, TRBD1 (6 bases). CDR3 length equals 16 residues. The V gene's germline CDR1 is MDHEN and CDR2 SYDVKM. Trimming stripped 4 bases from V and 0 bases from J, with 13 bases between. The CDR3 region is CASSSRRDTSNQPQHF. In DNA, the CDR3 is TGTGCCAGCAGTTCCCGCCGGGACACTAGCAATCAGCCCCAGCATTTT.

This chain links TRBV6-5 with TRBJ1-4; D is undetermined. Germline V gives CDR1 MNHEY, CDR2 SVGAGI. The CDR3 runs to 12 residues. Trimming pared 2 bases from V and 8 bases from J, leaving 6 bases between. CDR3 coding DNA: TGTGCCAGCAGTTACCCGGGGGAAAAACTGTTTTTT. Amino acid sequence: CASSYPGEKLFF.

The V call is TRBV6-1, the J call TRBJ2-2; 8 bases line up with TRBD1. The CDR3 consists of 15 residues. CDR1 and CDR2 from the germline V gene are MNHNS and SASEGT. Trimming removed 8 bases from V and 4 bases from J; junction bases left unmatched: 9. DNA of the CDR3: TGTGCCAGCGGACGGACAGGGCCCGGCACCGGGGAGCTGTTTTTT. Translation gives CASGRTGPGTGELFF.

This chain joins TRBV6-1 and TRBJ1-2; 7 nucleotides match TRBD1. The J segment lost 5 bases and the V segment lost 2 bases, leaving 5 bases of the junction unmatched. Germline CDR1 MNHNS, CDR2 SASEGT. The CDR3 runs 14 residues. The chain's CDR3 is CASSEWGTAYGYTF. In DNA, the CDR3 is TGTGCCAGCAGTGAATGGGGGACAGCTTATGGCTACACCTTC.

The chain links TRBV7-8 to TRBJ1-1; D gene ambiguous. The CDR3 length is 13 residues. CDR1 is SGHVS and CDR2 is FQNEAQ in the germline V gene. Trimming removed 4 bases at V and 2 bases at J, with 8 bases between. The CDR3 loop reads CASSYGRNTEAFF. CDR3 coding DNA: TGTGCCAGCAGCTACGGGAGAAACACTGAAGCTTTCTTT.

The chain carries TRBV2 and TRBJ2-1; 9 nucleotides align to TRBD1. The germline gives CDR1 SNHLY, CDR2 FYNNEI. The CDR3 covers 15 residues. The J segment lost 8 bases and the V segment lost 4 bases, leaving 9 bases of the junction unmatched. This chain's CDR3 is CASSAGQGPIDEQFF. The CDR3 DNA reads TGTGCCAGCAGTGCCGGACAGGGGCCGATTGATGAGCAGTTCTTC.

The chain employs TRBV15 and TRBJ2-2, with 8 bases fitting TRBD1. The CDR3 consists of 17 residues. The germline V gene encodes CDR1 LNHNV and CDR2 YYDKDF (reference sequence). V was pared by 0 bases and J by 6 bases, with 9 bases of the junction left unmatched. For the CDR3, the DNA is TGTGCCACCAGCAGAGATAATTGGAACAGGGGGGCCGGGGAGCTGTTTTTT. Its translation: CATSRDNWNRGAGELFF.

This chain links TRBV6-5 with TRBJ2-7; D perhaps matches TRBD2 (5 bases). V lost 5 bases to trimming and J lost 3 bases, with 8 bases between them. Germline CDR1 reads MNHEY; CDR2 reads SVGAGI. The CDR3 has 12 amino acids. The CDR3 here is CASSGRGYEQYF. CDR3 bases: TGTGCCAGCAGTGGCCGGGGCTACGAGCAGTACTTC.

This sequence joins TRBV9 and TRBJ1-2; D ambiguous. CDR1 and CDR2 from the germline V gene are SGDLS and YYNGEE. Trimming cost V 0 bases and J 5 bases, with 5 bases left between them. The length of the CDR3 is 12 residues. Here the CDR3 DNA reads TGTGCCAGCAGCGTAGGGCCTTATGGCTACACCTTC. Translating gives CASSVGPYGYTF.

The gene calls are TRBV5-1 and TRBJ2-7, with D unclear. Germline V gene sequence: CDR1 SGHRS, CDR2 YFSETQ. This CDR3 is built from 14 residues. V shed 7 bases and J shed 1 base, with 15 bases lying between them. CDR3 DNA sequence: TGCGCCAGCGCCTTCTATGAGGCGTCCTACGAGCAGTACTTC. Its protein product is CASAFYEASYEQYF.

The chain combines TRBV2 with TRBJ1-2; 9 nucleotides match TRBD1. Trimming removed 5 bases from V and 7 bases from J; junction bases left unmatched: 5. This CDR3 is built from 13 residues. Germline lookup yields CDR1 SNHLY and CDR2 FYNNEI. This chain's CDR3 is CASSWDREAGYTF. The CDR3 DNA is TGTGCCAGCAGTTGGGACAGGGAGGCTGGCTACACCTTC.

V usage is TRBV5-6 and J usage is TRBJ2-2; TRBD2 matches 13 bases. Trimming removed 4 bases from V and 6 bases from J; junction bases left unmatched: 9. The CDR3 loop spans 17 amino acids. Germline values: CDR1 SGHDT, CDR2 YYEEEE. The CDR3 region is CASSRFGLAGVPGELFF. Here the CDR3 DNA reads TGTGCCAGCAGCCGATTTGGACTAGCGGGAGTGCCCGGGGAGCTGTTTTTT.

The gene calls are TRBV2 and TRBJ2-7, with D possibly matching TRBD1 (5 bases). Looked up from germline, CDR1 is SNHLY and CDR2 is FYNNEI. The CDR3 has 12 amino acids. Trimming stripped 6 bases from V and 3 bases from J, with 9 bases between. CDR3 coding DNA: TGTGCCAGCAGACCCGACAGCTACGAGCAGTACTTC. It yields the protein CASRPDSYEQYF.

The J gene is TRBJ2-1, the V gene TRBV7-2; 8 bases agree with TRBD2. V gave up 7 bases and J gave up 4 bases; unmatched junction bases: 9. Germline lookup yields CDR1 SGHTA and CDR2 FQGNSA. There are 15 residues in the CDR3. CDR3 region: CASMEVIAGYNEQFF. CDR3 DNA sequence: TGTGCCAGCATGGAAGTTATAGCGGGATACAATGAGCAGTTCTTC.

The chain links TRBV2 to TRBJ1-2; D not resolved. V lost 7 bases to trimming and J lost 4 bases, with 19 bases between them. This CDR3 region has 15 residues. Germline V lookup: CDR1 SNHLY, CDR2 FYNNEI. CDR3 coding DNA: TGTGCCAGCACCCCCCCCCGGCAGGCGATCTATGGCTACACCTTC. This translates into CASTPPRQAIYGYTF.